The 30 T cell receptor beta chains below were found in one sample sequenced in a study of molecular identifiers for immune sequencing clone quantification. TCRdb re-derived calls from the PCR reads in MiXCR, one entry per CDR3 protein. The sample includes about 12,000 distinct CDR3 sequences, roughly 16% seen only once; the top ten take under 2%. Material: naive CD8+ T cells from blood, with Jurkat cell RNA spiked in. Subset meaning: FACS-sorted CD8+CD4-CCR7+CD45RA+ naive T cells. All receptors derive from a human donor in good health. Some libraries in this study had Jurkat cell RNA spiked in.

This chain connects TRBV20-1 to TRBJ2-7; D is ambiguous. Germline V gives CDR1 DFQATT, CDR2 SNEGSKA (reference sequence). The CDR3 has 13 amino acids. V shed 6 bases and J shed 0 bases, with 12 bases lying between them. The CDR3 nucleotides are TGCAGTGCCTCGGACCGGAGCTCCTACGAGCAGTACTTC. Its translation: CSASDRSSYEQYF.

This clonotype showed up many times. In DNA form, the CDR3 reads TGTGCCAGCAGCTTGCCCGGGGGAAGGGACTACAATGAGCAGTTCTTC. Translated: CASSLPGGRDYNEQFF. This chain links TRBV7-9 with TRBJ2-1, with D perhaps matching TRBD2 (6 bases). Trimming took 3 bases from V and 3 from J, leaving 15 bases between them. This CDR3 spans 16 amino acids. CDR1 SEHNR and CDR2 FQNEAQ come from the germline V gene (reference sequence).

For this clonotype: One base away lies a much larger clone, so this may be a sequencing read error. The rearrangement links TRBV7-8 to TRBJ2-7, with 7 positions matching TRBD2. The germline V gene encodes CDR1 SGHVS and CDR2 FQNEAQ. V lost 6 bases, J lost 3 bases, and 2 bases stayed unmatched. The CDR3 contains 12 residues. CDR3 amino acids: CASSRGVYEQYF. CDR3 DNA: TGTGCCAGCAGTCGGGGGGTCTACGAGCAGTACTTC. The complete variable domain, with remaining parts taken from reference TRBV7-8 and TRBJ2-7, reads GAGVSQSPRYKVAKRGQDVALRCDPISGHVSLFWYQQALGQGPEFLTYFQNEAQLDKSGLPSDRFFAERPEGSVSTLKIQRTQQEDSAVYLCASSRGVYEQYFGPGTRLTVT.

In the case of this clonotype: A much larger clone differs by one base, so this may be a read error. The chain links TRBV20-1 to TRBJ2-1; 7 bases agree with TRBD2. The CDR3 is 16 residues long. In germline, CDR1 is DFQATT, CDR2 SNEGSKA (reference sequence). The CDR3: CSASSLALDGRYEPFF. CDR3 in DNA: TGCAGTGCTAGTTCACTAGCGCTGGACGGGAGGTATGAGCCGTTCTTC.

This clonotype is labeled medium-sized (0.01 to 0.1%). The CDR3 region has the DNA TGTGCCAGCAGCTCCTTCCAAGGAAAGAAGGGTACTGGGGCCAACGTCCTGACTTTC. This codes for CASSSFQGKKGTGANVLTF. V usage is TRBV7-9 and J usage is TRBJ2-6; D gene uncertain. Per germline, CDR1 SEHNR and CDR2 FQNEAQ (reference sequence). The CDR3 extends over 19 amino acids. The V end was cut by 4 bases, the J end by 2 bases, with 21 bases between.

For this clonotype: A much bigger clone sits one base away, suggesting this may be a read error. The chain combines TRBV29-1 with TRBJ1-1; maybe TRBD1 (5 bases). The CDR3 is 11 residues long. CDR1 SQVTM and CDR2 ANQGSEA come from the germline V gene. CDR3 sequence: CSVALLGVALF. The CDR3 nucleotides read TGCAGCGTTGCCCTGCTAGGGGTAGCTCTCTTT.

By share, this clonotype counts as medium-sized. CDR3 sequence (DNA): TGCAGTGCCCCGCTAGCGGGGCCGGATACGCAGTATTTT. Translating gives CSAPLAGPDTQYF. V usage is TRBV20-1 and J usage is TRBJ2-3; 9 nucleotides agree with TRBD2. Looked up from germline, CDR1 is DFQATT and CDR2 is SNEGSKA (reference sequence). This CDR3 has 13 residues. V lost 6 bases to trimming and J lost 6 bases; unmatched junction nucleotides: 7.

Only a few counts were recorded for this clonotype. The V call is TRBV6-2 or TRBV6-3, the J call TRBJ1-1, with D possibly matching TRBD1 (6 bases). This CDR3 is 16 amino acids long. Between the trimmed V and J ends, which lost 2 bases and 1 base, there was a span of 14 bases. Germline V CDR1 and CDR2: MNHEY, SVGEGT. CDR3 DNA sequence: TGTGCCAGCAGTTACCAAAGGACAGAAGGGAACACTGAAGCTTTCTTT. It specifies CASSYQRTEGNTEAFF.

This clonotype is labeled medium-sized. This chain connects TRBV6-2 or TRBV6-3 to TRBJ1-5; unclear D gene. V was shortened by 6 bases and J by 5 bases, with 8 bases between the two germline ends. CDR3 length: 12 amino acids. Germline assignment: CDR1 MNHEY and CDR2 SVGEGT. This CDR3 is CASSPIYQPQHF. DNA for the CDR3: TGTGCCAGCAGCCCCATCTATCAGCCCCAGCATTTT.

As to this clonotype: Just one base apart from a much larger clone, this may be a read error. This chain joins TRBV5-5 and TRBJ2-7, with D unresolved. This CDR3 is built from 12 residues. V was shortened by 1 base and J by 3 bases, with 5 bases between the two germline ends. In germline, CDR1 is SGHKS, CDR2 YYEKEE (reference sequence). The CDR3 nucleotides are TGTGCCAGCAGCTTGTGGGACTACGAGCAGTACTTC. It specifies CASSLWDYEQYF.

This clonotype was picked up a small number of times. The rearrangement links TRBV2 to TRBJ2-5, with unresolved D. Germline V gene data show CDR1 as SNHLY and CDR2 as FYNNEI. This CDR3 has 15 amino acids. V lost 1 base and J 2 bases, leaving 11 bases between the germline ends. CDR3 in DNA: TGTGCCAGCAGTGAAGGGTTTGGTATGCAAGAGACCCAGTACTTC. It codes for CASSEGFGMQETQYF.

This clonotype is judged medium-sized. The chain joins TRBV7-2 to TRBJ1-5; D perhaps matches TRBD1 (6 bases). V was trimmed by 3 bases and J by 0 bases, leaving 9 bases between them. Germline lookup yields CDR1 SGHTA and CDR2 FQGNSA. CDR3 length: 15 residues. This chain's CDR3 is CASSFLGGSNQPQHF. In DNA, the CDR3 is TGTGCCAGCAGCTTTTTAGGGGGTAGCAATCAGCCCCAGCATTTT.

The table lists this clonotype with many counts. The chain uses TRBV5-4 and TRBJ1-1, with no clear D. Trimming took 3 bases from V and 6 from J, leaving 18 bases between them. The CDR3 is 15 amino acids. CDR1 is SGHNT, CDR2 YYREEE, per germline (reference sequence). Written as DNA, the CDR3 is TGTGCCAGCAGCTCCATCGAATTGGACCCATCTGAAGCTTTCTTT. Translation gives CASSSIELDPSEAFF. Using reference TRBV5-4 and TRBJ1-1 for the parts outside the CDR3, the full variable domain is ETGVTQSPTHLIKTRGQQVTLRCSSQSGHNTVSWYQQALGQGPQFIFQYYREEENGRGNFPPRFSGLQFPNYSSELNVNALELDDSALYLCASSSIELDPSEAFFGQGTRLTVV.

In this sample, this clonotype turned up a few times. This chain joins TRBV11-3 and TRBJ2-1, with D possibly TRBD2 on 6 matching bases. Deletions cut 4 bases from V and 0 bases from J, with 7 bases between. The CDR3 loop spans 14 amino acids. Germline-derived CDR1 and CDR2 are SGHNT and YENEEA. The CDR3, as DNA: TGTGCCAGCAGCTCGACTAGCTCCTACAATGAGCAGTTCTTC. It is translated as CASSSTSSYNEQFF.

Ten or more counts support this clonotype. V usage is TRBV27 and J usage is TRBJ2-2, with 7 nucleotides matching TRBD1. V shed 7 bases and J 6 bases; nucleotides not matched to a gene: 11. Germline V gene data show CDR1 as MNHEY and CDR2 as SMNVEV (reference sequence). The CDR3 covers 15 residues. CDR3 bases: TGTGCCAGCACCCGACAGGGTGATTTCCCCGGGGAGCTGTTTTTT. Encoded protein: CASTRQGDFPGELFF.

This clonotype was counted at least ten times. The chain links TRBV5-6 to TRBJ2-3; TRBD2 agrees at 10 bases. This CDR3 comprises 16 residues. J was trimmed by 0 bases and V by 1 base; bases with no gene match: 2. Germline CDR1 SGHDT, CDR2 YYEEEE. CDR3 coding DNA: TGTGCCAGCAGCTTGTCGGGACTAGCGAGCACAGATACGCAGTATTTT. This codes for CASSLSGLASTDTQYF.

Judged by abundance, this clonotype is medium-sized. The chain is built from TRBV11-2 and TRBJ2-3; 8 bases match TRBD2. The germline V gene has CDR1 SGHAT and CDR2 FQNNGV. The CDR3 is 15 residues long. The V and J ends lost 6 bases and 6 bases, in that order; junction bases with no gene match: 11. In DNA, the CDR3 is TGTGCCAGCAGGCCCGCGGGAGGACATCCGGATACGCAGTATTTT. Its translation: CASRPAGGHPDTQYF.

This chain joins TRBV12-3 or TRBV12-4 and TRBJ2-1, with 8 bases identical to TRBD2. The CDR3 totals 16 residues. V dropped 7 bases and J dropped 4; count of bases not matched to a gene: 12. The CDR3 nucleotides are TGTGCCAGCACCAACCTCAGCGGGAGAATGTACAATGAGCAGTTCTTC. The encoded protein is CASTNLSGRMYNEQFF.

By its share, this clonotype is medium-sized. The J gene is TRBJ2-3, the V gene TRBV11-2, with TRBD2 as a possible D gene (5 bases). V was shortened by 5 bases and J by 0 bases, with 30 bases between the two germline ends. The V gene's germline CDR1 is SGHAT and CDR2 FQNNGV. This CDR3 comprises 21 residues. The chain's CDR3 is CASSPPHFGPTPERSTDTQYF. DNA of the CDR3: TGTGCCAGCAGCCCACCTCACTTCGGACCCACCCCCGAGCGGAGCACAGATACGCAGTATTTT.

V usage is TRBV20-1 and J usage is TRBJ2-7; 11 nucleotides match TRBD2. V trimming: 3 bases; J trimming: 0 bases; junction bases outside the gene matches: 1. Per germline, CDR1 DFQATT and CDR2 SNEGSKA (reference sequence). The CDR3 runs 14 residues. CDR3 in amino acids: CSARGLADSYEQYF. DNA for the CDR3: TGCAGTGCTAGGGGACTAGCGGACTCCTACGAGCAGTACTTC.

By sample share, this clonotype is medium-sized (0.01 to 0.1%). The V gene is TRBV6-5, the J gene TRBJ2-3; 7 positions match TRBD2. Germline V gene sequence: CDR1 MNHEY, CDR2 SVGAGI. V shed 4 bases, J shed 0 bases, and the junction held 10 bases outside the gene matches. The length of the CDR3 is 17 residues. The CDR3 DNA reads as TGTGCCAGCAGTTCTTCACCACTAGCGACTAGCACAGATACGCAGTATTTT. Protein: CASSSSPLATSTDTQYF.

As for this clonotype: This sequence may be a read error, since a much larger clone differs from it by one base. The chain recombines TRBV27 with TRBJ1-1; D possibly corresponds to TRBD1 (5 bases). CDR1 and CDR2 from the germline V gene are MNHEY and SMNVEV (reference sequence). The CDR3 consists of 13 residues. V lost 11 bases to trimming and J lost 5 bases, with 18 bases between them. The CDR3 spells CAGKWVGGTEAFF. CDR3 sequence (DNA): TGTGCCGGCAAGTGGGTGGGGGGGACTGAAGCTTTCTTT.

With regard to this clonotype: This clone may be a read error of a much larger clone one base away. The genes are TRBV29-1 and TRBJ2-1; D perhaps matches TRBD2 (6 bases). Germline loops: CDR1 SQVTM, CDR2 ANQGSEA. The CDR3 is made up of 14 amino acids. The CDR3 DNA follows: TGCAGCGTTGATGAGGGAGGCCCCTACAATGGGCAGTTCTTC. Encoded protein: CSVDEGGPYNGQFF.

This clonotype is categorized as medium-sized (0.01 to 0.1%). The chain carries TRBV12-3 or TRBV12-4 and TRBJ2-6; D not resolved. This CDR3 has 14 residues. Trimming removed 2 bases from V and 0 bases from J, with 2 bases in between. The CDR3 region is CASSLTSGANVLTF. In nucleotides, the CDR3 is TGTGCCAGCAGTTTAACCTCTGGGGCCAACGTCCTGACTTTC.

In its sample, this clonotype is medium-sized (0.01 to 0.1%). This chain connects TRBV30 to TRBJ1-5; 7 bases line up with TRBD1. The CDR3 has 14 residues. Trimming removed 0 bases from V and 4 bases from J; junction bases left unmatched: 3. Germline assignment: CDR1 GTSNPN and CDR2 SVGIG (reference sequence). For the CDR3, the DNA is TGTGCCTGGAGTGTCGGACAGGCGAATCAGCCCCAGCATTTT. The encoded protein is CAWSVGQANQPQHF.

This clonotype was found many times. CDR3 protein: CASSQDVGFGTEISYGYTF. Here the CDR3 DNA reads TGCGCCAGCAGCCAAGATGTTGGCTTTGGGACAGAAATAAGCTATGGCTACACCTTC. The chain is built from TRBV4-3 and TRBJ1-2, with 7 bases lining up with TRBD1. This CDR3 spans 19 amino acids. The V and J ends lost 0 bases and 4 bases, in that order; junction bases with no gene match: 17. Germline values: CDR1 LGHNA, CDR2 YSLEER.

J is TRBJ2-2 and V is TRBV18; 7 positions agree with TRBD1. Germline V gene sequence: CDR1 KGHSH, CDR2 LQKENI. The CDR3 covers 17 residues. The ends lost 0 bases at V and 1 base at J; junction bases unmatched: 5. The chain's CDR3 is CASSPPNRGLNTGELFF. Written as DNA, the CDR3 is TGTGCCAGCTCACCACCGAACAGGGGCCTGAACACCGGGGAGCTGTTTTTT. The whole variable domain, filled in from reference TRBV18 and TRBJ2-2, reads NAGVMQNPRHLVRRRGQEARLRCSPMKGHSHVYWYRQLPEEGLKFMVYLQKENIIDESGMPKERFSAEFPKEGPSILRIQQVVRGDSAAYFCASSPPNRGLNTGELFFGEGSRLTVL.

This clonotype showed up many times. The chain combines TRBV9 with TRBJ2-3, with 10 positions matching TRBD2. Per germline, CDR1 SGDLS and CDR2 YYNGEE. V shed 4 bases, J shed 4 bases, and the junction held 6 bases outside the gene matches. CDR3 length equals 15 residues. CDR3 in amino acids: CASSKLAGGSDTQYF. As DNA, the CDR3 is TGTGCCAGCAGCAAATTAGCGGGAGGTTCAGATACGCAGTATTTT.

The chain recombines TRBV6-1 with TRBJ2-1; TRBD2 might be the D (6 bases). The CDR3 runs 14 residues. CDR1 is MNHNS, CDR2 SASEGT, per germline. Trimming shortened V by 4 bases and J by 4 bases, and 11 bases separated the two germline ends. As DNA, the CDR3 is TGTGCCAGCAGTGCGGGACTCGATTACAATGAGCAGTTCTTC. Translation gives CASSAGLDYNEQFF.

This clonotype was seen many times. The chain combines TRBV7-9 with TRBJ2-3; D unclear. CDR1 SEHNR and CDR2 FQNEAQ come from the germline V gene (reference sequence). The CDR3 runs to 16 residues. V shed 3 bases and J shed 1 base, with 14 bases lying between them. CDR3 nucleotide sequence: TGTGCCAGCAGCTTCGGCCAAGTCCTGGGCACAGATACGCAGTATTTT. As protein: CASSFGQVLGTDTQYF.